The rows below give T cell receptor beta chains drawn from one sample of a study of control samples from healthy donors and cancer patients. The method was immunoSEQ multiplex PCR; TCRdb's version includes in-frame clones alone and lacks a portion of them. The sample shows around 110,000 clones, roughly nine tenths of them seen only once. Sequenced sample: PBMCs. These receptors were collected from a woman aged 50 to 60 with colorectal cancer. Both conserved end residues are part of each CDR3. Each record gives: V gene, J gene, CDR3 protein.

>TRBV6-5|TRBJ1-4
CASSQPATNEKLFF
>TRBV20-1|TRBJ1-2
CSARGQYGYTF
>TRBV9|TRBJ2-7
CASSVDPAGGGEQYF
>TRBV10-1|TRBJ1-6
CASSESHTFGGPGSPLHF
>TRBV5-1|TRBJ2-5
CASSLVASGAETQYF
>TRBV18|TRBJ1-2
CASSPRDGPPYGYTF
>TRBV3-1/TRBV3-2|TRBJ2-2
CASSQALTSGSHGELFF
>TRBV5-1|TRBJ1-1
CASRPDGGGTEAFF
>TRBV7-3|TRBJ2-1
CASSPSAGEYNEQFF
>TRBV2|TRBJ1-2
CASPKRIGGNYGYTF
>TRBV6-1|TRBJ2-7
CASSEDSGSSYEQYF
>TRBV6-6|TRBJ2-7
CASSYETSGGSYEQYF
>TRBV30|TRBJ1-2
CAWSPLAEGGYTF
>TRBV5-1|TRBJ1-1
CASRLGQNTEAFF
>TRBV5-1|TRBJ2-3
CASSLGGKGGTDTQYF
>TRBV19|TRBJ1-5
CASNQGTDQPQHF
>TRBV15|TRBJ2-5
CATSRGTSGRAQETQYF
>TRBV5-1|TRBJ2-7
CASSLKRSSGKVEQYF
>TRBV10-1|TRBJ2-1
CASSLLAGARGEQFF
>TRBV9|TRBJ2-2
CASSVLGPHTGELFF
>TRBV7-2|TRBJ2-1
CASSLAGTSGSGSYNEQFF
>TRBV11-2|TRBJ2-1
CASSLGLFYNEQFF
>TRBV30|TRBJ1-1
CAWSLGQINTEAFF
>TRBV24-1|TRBJ1-2
CATSEGGGYTF
>TRBV28|TRBJ2-3
CASRPFGDTQYF
>TRBV7-2|TRBJ1-1
CASSPRTGRMGTEAFF
>TRBV19|TRBJ1-2
CASSVQAGNYGYTF
>TRBV7-9|TRBJ2-5
CASSSRLAGGEETQYF
>TRBV2|TRBJ1-1
CASSEARTRNTEAFF
>TRBV5-1|TRBJ2-5
CASSPGIATSEETQYF
>TRBV7-7|TRBJ2-7
CASSLGQGISYEQYF
>TRBV6-4|TRBJ2-1
CASSVTGRSYNEQFF
>TRBV6-1|TRBJ2-1
CASSEVVGIEQFF
>TRBV11-2|TRBJ1-1
CASSLEENTEAFF
>TRBV24-1|TRBJ2-4
CATSDPGLAGVERAKNIQYF
>TRBV7-9|TRBJ1-4
CASRSTGEANEKLFF
>TRBV19|TRBJ1-5
CASSIPSSVNQPQHF
>TRBV11-3|TRBJ2-1
CASSLGLAGGSHEQFF